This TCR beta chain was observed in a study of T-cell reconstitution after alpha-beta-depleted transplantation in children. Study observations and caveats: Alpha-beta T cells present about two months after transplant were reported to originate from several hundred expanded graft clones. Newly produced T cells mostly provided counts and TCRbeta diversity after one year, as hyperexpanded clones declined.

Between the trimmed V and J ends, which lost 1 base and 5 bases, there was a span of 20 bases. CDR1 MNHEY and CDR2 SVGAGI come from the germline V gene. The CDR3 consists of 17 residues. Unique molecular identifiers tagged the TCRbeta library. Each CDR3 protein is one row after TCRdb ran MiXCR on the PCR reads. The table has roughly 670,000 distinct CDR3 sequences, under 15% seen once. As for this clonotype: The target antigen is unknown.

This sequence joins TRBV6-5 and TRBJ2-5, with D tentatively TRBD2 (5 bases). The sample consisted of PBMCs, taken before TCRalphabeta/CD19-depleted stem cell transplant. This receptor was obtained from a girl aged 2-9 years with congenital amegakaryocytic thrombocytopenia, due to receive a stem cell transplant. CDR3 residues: CASSYLRERLGWETQYF. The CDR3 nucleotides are TGTGCCAGCAGTTACTTAAGGGAGCGCCTAGGTTGGGAGACCCAGTACTTC.